Following are 8 T cell receptor beta chains from one sample sequenced in a study of blood T cell repertoires in COVID-19. The assay was immunoSEQ multiplex PCR, and TCRdb's table has in-frame clones only and misses some. The data contain 270,000 or so clones, approximately 83% of them singletons. Sequenced sample: peripheral blood. These receptors were obtained from a human donor in a cohort sampled during active COVID-19.

This clone has just one count. In the same sample, other DNA sequences code for this CDR3. This sequence joins TRBV27 and TRBJ1-5; D uncertain. Germline loops: CDR1 MNHEY, CDR2 SMNVEV (reference sequence). The ends were cut back, 1 base at V and 4 bases at J, with 8 bases in the middle. This CDR3 contains 14 residues. The CDR3 DNA follows: TGTGCCAGCAGTTTATTAGGCGGGAATCAGCCCCAGCATTTT. Translated: CASSLLGGNQPQHF.

The chain combines TRBV3-1 (or the pseudogene TRBV3-2) with TRBJ2-7, with D possibly being TRBD2 (6 bases). Trimming took 4 bases from V and 4 from J, leaving 11 bases between them. The CDR3 is 13 amino acids. Germline lookup yields CDR1 LGHDT and CDR2 YNNKEL (reference sequence). CDR3 sequence (DNA): TGTGCCAGCAGCCCCGGGACTTCATACGAGCAGTACTTC. It is translated as CASSPGTSYEQYF.

The chain has TRBV9 and TRBJ1-1, with no clear D. CDR1 and CDR2 (germline): SGDLS, YYNGEE. The CDR3 runs 14 residues. Between the trimmed V and J ends, which lost 1 base and 1 base, there was a span of 8 bases. The CDR3, as DNA: TGTGCCAGCAGCGTATCCTGGGCGAACACTGAAGCTTTCTTT. Translation gives CASSVSWANTEAFF.

This chain connects TRBV14 to TRBJ1-1; D remains unclear. The germline gives CDR1 SGHDN, CDR2 FVKESK. The V gene lost 2 bases and the J gene lost 11 bases, with 21 bases spanning the gap. The CDR3 covers 15 residues. CDR3 sequence (DNA): TGTGCCAGCAGCCAATCGAATCAAGGGATTGGGAGGGCTTTCTTT. As protein: CASSQSNQGIGRAFF.

This clone was observed once. V gene TRBV30 combines with J gene TRBJ2-4; D uncertain. The CDR3 consists of 16 residues. V lost 0 bases to trimming and J lost 0 bases, with 12 bases between them. The germline CDR1 and CDR2 sequences are GTSNPN and SVGIG (reference sequence). The CDR3 spells CAWSVKGETAKNIQYF. The CDR3, as DNA: TGTGCCTGGAGTGTGAAAGGAGAGACAGCCAAAAACATTCAGTACTTC.

V and J are TRBV25-1 and TRBJ2-1; 10 bases are a match to TRBD2. Per the germline V gene, CDR1 is MGHDK and CDR2 is SYGVNS. Germline trimming cut 2 bases from V and 9 bases from J; bases unmatched to any gene: 7. The length of the CDR3 is 15 residues. CDR3 amino acids: CASSEGVLAGSEQFF. DNA for the CDR3: TGTGCCAGCAGTGAAGGGGTACTAGCGGGAAGTGAGCAGTTCTTC.

The CDR3 coding sequence is TGTGCCACCAGTGATTTAACCGATGAGACAGATACGCAGTATTTT. Amino acids: CATSDLTDETDTQYF. The chain uses TRBV24-1 and TRBJ2-3, with D unresolved. CDR3 length: 15 amino acids. Germline V gives CDR1 KGHDR, CDR2 SFDVKD. Trimming removed 1 base at V and 3 bases at J, with 10 bases between.

This clone was picked up a small number of times. The genes are TRBV3-1 (or the pseudogene TRBV3-2) and TRBJ2-7; TRBD2 aligns across 11 bases. From germline, CDR1 is LGHDT and CDR2 YNNKEL (reference sequence). J lost 2 bases, V lost 4 bases, and 13 bases had no gene match. The CDR3 consists of 18 residues. CDR3 in DNA: TGTGCCAGCAGCCGTACTGGGACTAGCGGAAACAAAGCCTACGAGCAGTACTTC. It specifies CASSRTGTSGNKAYEQYF.